Presented here are 14 T cell receptor beta chains from one specimen sequenced in a study of control samples from healthy donors and cancer patients. This table comes from immunoSEQ multiplex PCR, and its TCRdb copy is limited to in-frame clones, with some not included. The table records 79,000 or so clones, around nine tenths of them present only once. The sequencing sample was made of PBMCs. The receptors were sampled from a woman aged 50 to 65 with colorectal cancer.

CDR3 loop: CASSPLAGDYNEQFF. In nucleotides, the CDR3 is TGTGCCAGTAGTCCTCTAGCGGGTGACTACAATGAGCAGTTCTTC. V is TRBV19 and J is TRBJ2-1; 8 nucleotides align to TRBD2. V shed 5 bases and J 3 bases; nucleotides not matched to a gene: 6. Per germline, CDR1 LNHDA and CDR2 SQIVND (reference sequence). This CDR3 comprises 15 residues. Drawing the rest from reference TRBV19 and TRBJ2-1, the complete variable domain is DGGITQSPKYLFRKEGQNVTLSCEQNLNHDAMYWYRQDPGQGLRLIYYSQIVNDFQKGDIAEGYSVSREKKESFPLTVTSAQKNPTAFYLCASSPLAGDYNEQFFGPGTRLTVL.

This rearrangement joins TRBV4-3 to TRBJ1-1; 9 bases match TRBD1. The CDR3 runs to 15 residues. CDR1 is LGHNA and CDR2 is YSLEER in the germline V gene. With V trimmed by 5 bases and J by 6 bases, 10 bases remained unmatched. CDR3 amino acids: CASSYRQGGNPEAFF. In nucleotides, the CDR3 is TGCGCCAGCAGCTATCGACAGGGGGGTAACCCTGAAGCTTTCTTT.

The V gene is TRBV28, the J gene TRBJ1-5; D remains unclear. Trimming took off 6 bases at V and 0 bases at J, with 12 bases between the two ends. The CDR3 consists of 15 residues. Germline CDR1 is MDHEN and CDR2 is SYDVKM. This CDR3 is CASSLAPGSNQPQHF. In DNA form, the CDR3 reads TGTGCCAGCAGCCTGGCCCCAGGTAGCAATCAGCCCCAGCATTTT.

Concerning this clone itself: Other DNA sequences within the sample encode an identical CDR3. This chain links TRBV5-8 with TRBJ1-1, with 8 positions matching TRBD1. The junction had 2 bases not matched to a gene; V was cut back by 0 bases and J by 1 base. The CDR3 is 15 amino acids. Germline CDR1 is SGHTS and CDR2 is YDEGEE. The CDR3 nucleotides read TGTGCCAGCAGCTTGGAGGACAGGGCGAACACTGAAGCTTTCTTT. This codes for CASSLEDRANTEAFF.

This chain links TRBV5-5 with TRBJ2-1, with TRBD1 identical over 9 bases. Trimming at V came to 5 bases and at J to 8 bases, leaving 14 bases not matched to a gene. The germline V gene has CDR1 SGHKS and CDR2 YYEKEE (reference sequence). The CDR3 length is 16 residues. CDR3 DNA: TGTGCCAGCAGGCCGACCCGGGACAGGGTAGGTCATGAGCAGTTCTTC. Amino acid sequence: CASRPTRDRVGHEQFF.

The rearrangement joins TRBV6-5 to TRBJ1-2; 11 positions agree with TRBD1. The CDR3 is 14 residues long. The germline CDR1 and CDR2 sequences are MNHEY and SVGAGI. With 5 bases clipped from V and 5 bases from J, the junction kept 4 bases outside the gene matches. The CDR3 region has the DNA TGTGCCAGCAGTCCCGGGACAGGGGGTTATGGCTACACCTTC. It yields the protein CASSPGTGGYGYTF.

The chain recombines TRBV19 with TRBJ1-2; the match to TRBD1 covers 9 bases. Germline CDR1 LNHDA, CDR2 SQIVND (reference sequence). This CDR3 has 15 amino acids. V shed 4 bases, J shed 8 bases, and the junction held 11 bases outside the gene matches. CDR3 protein: CASSTSGTGFVGYTF. The CDR3 DNA sequence: TGTGCCAGTAGTACATCCGGGACAGGGTTCGTAGGCTACACCTTC.

The chain employs TRBV2 and TRBJ2-2; TRBD1 matches at 7 bases. This CDR3 spans 14 amino acids. In germline, CDR1 is SNHLY, CDR2 FYNNEI. Trimming cost V 8 bases and J 2 bases; bases outside gene matches: 5. CDR3 amino acids: CASGQGVNTGELFF. The DNA for the CDR3 is TGTGCCAGCGGGCAGGGGGTTAACACCGGGGAGCTGTTTTTT.

The chain uses TRBV5-4 and TRBJ1-3; possible D gene TRBD1, 6 bases. Germline V lookup: CDR1 SGHNT, CDR2 YYREEE (reference sequence). The CDR3 length is 14 residues. The V end was cut by 9 bases, the J end by 0 bases, with 13 bases between. The CDR3 loop is CATSDSPSGNTIYF. CDR3 DNA sequence: TGTGCCACCTCGGACAGTCCCTCTGGAAACACCATATATTTT.

The genes are TRBV10-3 and TRBJ2-3; D might be TRBD2 (5 bases). The CDR3 totals 13 residues. Germline V gene data show CDR1 as ENHRY and CDR2 as SYGVKD. Trimming removed 4 bases from V and 1 base from J, with 6 bases in between. The CDR3 loop reads CAISGGGTDTQYF. CDR3 nucleotides: TGTGCCATCAGTGGGGGAGGCACAGATACGCAGTATTTT.

V usage is TRBV12-3 or TRBV12-4 and J usage is TRBJ2-1, with D maybe TRBD2 (6 bases). V dropped 6 bases and J dropped 8 bases, with 14 bases sitting between them. There are 13 residues in the CDR3. CDR3 DNA: TGTGCCAGCAGGGGAAGTGGAGGGGATGAGCAGTTCTTC. As protein: CASRGSGGDEQFF.

This clone has a handful of counts. The gene calls are TRBV10-3 and TRBJ2-1, with a tentative D call TRBD1 (5 bases). V lost 6 bases to trimming and J lost 2 bases, with 14 bases between them. Germline assignment: CDR1 ENHRY and CDR2 SYGVKD. This CDR3 contains 15 residues. Written as DNA, the CDR3 is TGTGCCATCAGGGGTACAGGAGCTACCTACAATGAGCAGTTCTTC. It translates to CAIRGTGATYNEQFF.

V is TRBV9 and J is TRBJ1-2, with D unclear. Trimming pared 3 bases from V and 2 bases from J, leaving 8 bases between. This CDR3 contains 13 residues. Germline assignment: CDR1 SGDLS and CDR2 YYNGEE. CDR3 residues: CASSEAVNYGYTF. The CDR3 coding sequence is TGTGCCAGCAGCGAGGCGGTGAACTATGGCTACACCTTC.

The chain employs TRBV10-3 and TRBJ2-5; 7 nucleotides match TRBD2. V lost 4 bases, J lost 5 bases, and 10 bases stayed unmatched. The germline gives CDR1 ENHRY, CDR2 SYGVKD. The CDR3 runs 15 residues. The CDR3 here is CAISGGGRGGETQYF. As DNA, the CDR3 is TGTGCCATCAGTGGAGGTGGGAGGGGAGGGGAGACCCAGTACTTC.